These T cell receptor beta chains were read from a single sample in a study of blood T cell repertoires in COVID-19. Produced via immunoSEQ multiplex PCR; TCRdb's table is partial and in-frame only. Altogether 90,000 to 120,000 clones are present, more than 85% being singletons, with the ten largest covering approximately 5.6%. The sequenced material came from peripheral blood. Receptors were obtained from a human donor in a cohort sampled during active COVID-19. CDR3s include the opening cysteine and the closing phenylalanine or tryptophan. Fields, in order: D gene, J gene, clone size, V gene, CDR3 protein, CDR3 DNA. A D gene is named only where the DNA matches it firmly. The listing skips clone size in some rows; elsewhere it reads once, few, many or a size class.

.,TRBJ1-5,.,TRBV28,CASARGAGNQPQHF,TGTGCCAGCGCACGGGGGGCAGGAAATCAGCCCCAGCATTTT
.,TRBJ2-3,.,TRBV23-1,CASSQFGGEISTDTQYF,TGCGCCAGCAGTCAATTTGGCGGGGAGATCAGCACAGATACGCAGTATTTT
TRBD1,TRBJ2-2,once,TRBV7-3,CASSLNRGQGGELFF,TGTGCCAGCAGCTTAAATAGGGGGCAAGGCGGGGAGCTGTTTTTT
TRBD2,TRBJ2-1,few,TRBV10-3,CATGGGAAYNEQFF,TGTGCCACTGGGGGGGGAGCGGCCTACAATGAGCAGTTCTTC
.,TRBJ1-3,.,TRBV6-7,CASSSRPTEKSLSGNTIYF,TGTGCCAGCAGTTCACGACCGACAGAAAAATCTCTGTCTGGAAACACCATATATTTT
TRBD2,TRBJ2-5,.,TRBV7-9,CASSTLSSGETQYF,TGTGCCAGCAGCACGCTATCTAGCGGTGAGACCCAGTACTTC
TRBD1,TRBJ1-5,once,TRBV10-2,CASSPGQYSNQPQHF,TGCGCCAGCAGCCCGGGACAGTATAGCAATCAGCCCCAGCATTTT
.,TRBJ2-3,.,TRBV19,CASSHPRGGSDTQYF,TGTGCCAGTAGTCATCCAAGGGGGGGCTCAGATACGCAGTATTTT
.,TRBJ1-1,.,TRBV9,CASSVEDVGEENEAFF,TGTGCCAGCAGCGTAGAGGATGTTGGGGAGGAAAATGAAGCTTTCTTT
.,TRBJ2-3,.,TRBV19,CASSSQATSTDTQYF,TGTGCCAGTAGTTCGCAGGCCACTAGCACAGATACGCAGTATTTT
TRBD2,TRBJ2-2,.,TRBV5-1,CASSSPTLAGAPAGELFF,TGCGCCAGCAGCTCGCCTACCCTAGCGGGAGCCCCCGCCGGGGAGCTGTTTTTT
TRBD1,TRBJ2-3,.,TRBV28,CASSSGTDIFPGDTQYF,TGTGCCAGCAGCTCTGGGACAGACATCTTCCCCGGGGATACGCAGTATTTT
TRBD1,TRBJ1-2,.,TRBV6-6,CASGDRAGGYTF,TGTGCCAGCGGGGACAGGGCGGGTGGCTACACCTTC
TRBD2,TRBJ2-7,.,TRBV30,CASPLRGGTEQYF,TGTGCCTCCCCGCTACGGGGGGGGACCGAGCAGTACTTC
.,TRBJ2-1,.,TRBV19,CASSIGGRVGRSSYNEQFF,TGTGCCAGTAGTATAGGGGGGCGCGTCGGGAGGAGCTCCTACAATGAGCAGTTCTTC
TRBD2,TRBJ2-1,.,TRBV28,CASSLYGRSNEQFF,TGTGCCAGCAGTTTATACGGGAGGTCCAATGAGCAGTTCTTC
TRBD2,TRBJ2-1,.,TRBV7-9,CASSTRAGESYNEQFF,TGTGCCAGCAGCACCCGAGCGGGGGAAAGTTACAATGAGCAGTTCTTC
.,TRBJ2-1,.,TRBV7-9,CASSLFQGSDNEQFF,TGTGCCAGCAGCTTGTTTCAAGGCAGCGACAATGAGCAGTTCTTC
TRBD1,TRBJ2-7,.,TRBV5-4,CASSLGTGTYEQYF,TGTGCCAGCAGCTTGGGGACAGGGACCTACGAGCAGTACTTC
.,TRBJ1-4,.,TRBV30,CAWGDGGTNEKLFF,TGTGCCTGGGGCGACGGGGGAACTAATGAAAAACTGTTTTTT
TRBD2,TRBJ2-7,.,TRBV7-9,CASSLWGSGRTYEQYF,TGTGCCAGCAGCCTATGGGGTAGCGGGAGAACCTACGAGCAGTACTTC
TRBD2,TRBJ2-5,.,TRBV7-2,CASSLDPGLAGVRQETQYF,TGTGCCAGCAGCTTAGATCCGGGGCTAGCGGGGGTTCGGCAAGAGACCCAGTACTTC
.,TRBJ2-1,.,TRBV7-9,CASSGLGNEQFF,TGTGCCAGCTCGGGGTTGGGCAATGAGCAGTTCTTC
TRBD1,TRBJ2-7,few,TRBV18,CASSTGDEQYF,TGTGCCAGCTCAACAGGGGACGAGCAGTACTTC
.,TRBJ2-1,.,TRBV28,CASSLNPLSYNEQFF,TGTGCCAGCAGTTTAAACCCCCTATCCTACAATGAGCAGTTCTTC
.,TRBJ1-2,.,TRBV6-5,CASLSGVNGYTF,TGTGCCAGCCTTTCGGGAGTGAATGGCTACACCTTC
.,TRBJ2-1,.,TRBV29-1,CSTGYPYNEQFF,TGCAGCACAGGGTATCCCTACAATGAGCAGTTCTTC
.,TRBJ2-2,.,TRBV7-3,CASSLSGTGELFF,TGTGCCAGCAGCTTATCCGGGACCGGGGAGCTGTTTTTT
.,TRBJ2-7,.,TRBV5-6,CASSLYGISYEQYF,TGTGCCAGCAGCTTGTACGGGATATCCTACGAGCAGTACTTC
TRBD1,TRBJ1-1,.,TRBV14,CASSPDRVILREAFF,TGTGCCAGCAGCCCGGACAGGGTAATTTTACGGGAAGCTTTCTTT
TRBD2,TRBJ2-5,.,TRBV19,CASSIDRPSGGQGAQYF,TGTGCCAGTAGTATAGACCGCCCTAGCGGGGGGCAGGGGGCCCAGTACTTC
.,TRBJ2-1,.,TRBV7-8,CASSYQYNEQFF,TGTGCCAGCAGCTATCAGTACAATGAGCAGTTCTTC
.,TRBJ1-2,.,TRBV5-6,CASSRTGNYGYTF,TGTGCCAGCAGCCGAACAGGGAACTATGGCTACACCTTC
.,TRBJ1-1,.,TRBV7-9,CASSPRVGEVNTEAFF,TGTGCCAGCAGCCCGCGAGTGGGTGAGGTGAACACTGAAGCTTTCTTT
.,TRBJ2-3,.,TRBV29-1,CSVCREGTDTQYF,TGCAGCGTTTGCAGGGAAGGCACAGATACGCAGTATTTT
.,TRBJ2-7,.,TRBV3-1/TRBV3-2,CASSSLKSGYEQYF,TGTGCCAGCAGCTCGCTAAAGTCGGGTTACGAGCAGTACTTC
TRBD1,TRBJ1-1,.,TRBV4-2,CASSQGQEAFF,TGTGCCAGCAGCCAGGGACAGGAAGCTTTCTTT
.,TRBJ2-4,.,TRBV7-9,CASSLASPKNIQYF,TGTGCCAGCAGCTTAGCCAGTCCCAAAAACATTCAGTACTTC
TRBD1,TRBJ2-7,.,TRBV28,CASRTGGDPYEQYF,TGTGCCAGCAGGACAGGGGGCGATCCCTACGAGCAGTACTTC
.,TRBJ1-1,.,TRBV3-1/TRBV3-2,CASSQEGGGRQNTEAFF,TGTGCCAGCAGCCAAGAGGGGGGGGGCCGACAGAACACTGAAGCTTTCTTT
.,TRBJ1-1,.,TRBV27,CASSPQGNTEAFF,TGTGCCAGCAGTCCTCAGGGGAACACTGAAGCTTTCTTT
.,TRBJ1-1,.,TRBV25-1,CASSELGYTEAFF,TGTGCCAGCAGTGAACTAGGTTACACTGAAGCTTTCTTT
.,TRBJ1-1,.,TRBV15,CATSRDPGRRTEAFF,TGTGCCACCAGCAGAGATCCAGGCAGGCGCACTGAAGCTTTCTTT
.,TRBJ2-1,.,TRBV6-5,CASSYAVSNEQFF,TGTGCCAGCAGTTACGCGGTTTCCAATGAGCAGTTCTTC
.,TRBJ1-5,.,TRBV29-1,CSVGTGSSFNQPQHF,TGCAGCGTAGGTACAGGGTCCTCGTTCAATCAGCCCCAGCATTTT